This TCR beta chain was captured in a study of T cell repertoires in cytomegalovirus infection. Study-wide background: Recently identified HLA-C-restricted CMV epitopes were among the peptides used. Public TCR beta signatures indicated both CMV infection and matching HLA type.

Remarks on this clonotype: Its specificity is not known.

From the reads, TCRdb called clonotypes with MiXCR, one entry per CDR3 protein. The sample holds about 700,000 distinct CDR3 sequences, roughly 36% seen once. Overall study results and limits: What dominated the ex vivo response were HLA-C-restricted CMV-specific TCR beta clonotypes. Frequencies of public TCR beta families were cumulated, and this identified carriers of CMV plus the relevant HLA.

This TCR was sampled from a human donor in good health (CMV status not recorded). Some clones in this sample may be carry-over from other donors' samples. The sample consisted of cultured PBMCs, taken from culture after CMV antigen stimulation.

DNA of the CDR3: TGTGCCAGCAGCTTACAGGACAGGGGGCCATATGGCTACACCTTC. The encoded protein is CASSLQDRGPYGYTF. The J gene is TRBJ1-2, the V gene TRBV7-8; 11 bases match TRBD1. V lost 2 bases, J lost 5 bases, and 4 bases stayed unmatched. CDR1 is SGHVS and CDR2 is FQNEAQ in the germline V gene. The CDR3 sequence is 15 residues long.